The 25 T cell receptor beta chains below were found in one sample sequenced in a study of control samples from healthy donors and cancer patients. The protocol was immunoSEQ multiplex PCR, while the TCRdb copy is restricted to in-frame clones and leaves out a portion. The sample lists about 130,000 clones, roughly 88% seen once, with about 3.4% in the top ten. The sequencing input was blood. The receptors come from a man aged 45-60 years in good health.

V gene TRBV6-2 or TRBV6-3 combines with J gene TRBJ1-5; possible D gene TRBD1, 5 bases. The germline CDR1 and CDR2 sequences are MNHEY and SVGEGT. The CDR3 has 15 residues. The ends were cut back, 5 bases at V and 6 bases at J, with 17 bases in the middle. The chain's CDR3 is CASSHWTDQGQPQHF. The CDR3 DNA reads as TGTGCCAGCAGTCACTGGACGGACCAGGGTCAGCCCCAGCATTTT.

CDR3 nucleotides: TGCAGCGTTGAAGTGAACAGGGTTAGAACTGAAGCTTTCTTT. Translation: CSVEVNRVRTEAFF. The chain uses TRBV29-1 and TRBJ1-1; D may be TRBD1 (6 bases). CDR1 and CDR2 (germline): SQVTM, ANQGSEA. CDR3 length: 14 residues. The germline V and J ends were trimmed by 1 base and 5 bases, with 14 bases remaining between them.

The CDR3 is CASSLGFLNTEAFF. As DNA, the CDR3 is TGTGCCAGCAGCTTAGGGTTTTTGAACACTGAAGCTTTCTTT. This sequence joins TRBV5-5 and TRBJ1-1, with D uncertain. V lost 2 bases and J 0 bases, leaving 8 bases between the germline ends. CDR1 is SGHKS and CDR2 is YYEKEE in the germline V gene (reference sequence). There are 14 residues in the CDR3.

The gene calls are TRBV4-1 and TRBJ1-4, with a possible D match to TRBD1 (6 bases). Trimming stripped 0 bases from V and 5 bases from J, with 10 bases between. The CDR3 has 15 residues. Germline V CDR1 and CDR2: MGHRA, YSYEKL. Here the CDR3 reads CASSQDWGANEKLFF. The CDR3, as DNA: TGCGCCAGCAGCCAAGATTGGGGGGCCAATGAAAAACTGTTTTTT.

CDR3 DNA: TGTGCCAGCAGTTCCCTTGAGAGCACAGATACGCAGTATTTT. Protein product: CASSSLESTDTQYF. The V and J genes are TRBV27 and TRBJ2-3; the D is unclear. The CDR3 totals 14 residues. Trimming pared 4 bases from V and 0 bases from J, leaving 8 bases between. From germline, CDR1 is MNHEY and CDR2 SMNVEV (reference sequence).

The chain recombines TRBV12-3 or TRBV12-4 with TRBJ1-2; 8 bases fit TRBD1. The CDR3 has 13 amino acids. V shed 5 bases, J shed 8 bases, and the junction held 7 bases outside the gene matches. The CDR3 DNA sequence: TGTGCCAGCAGTAACCGACAGGGGACGGGCTACACCTTC. As protein: CASSNRQGTGYTF.

The rearrangement links TRBV7-2 to TRBJ1-2; D possibly corresponds to TRBD1 (5 bases). The length of the CDR3 is 14 residues. Between the trimmed V and J ends, which lost 5 bases and 3 bases, there was a span of 13 bases. Germline values: CDR1 SGHTA, CDR2 FQGNSA. CDR3 loop: CASSVLTADYGYTF. In DNA form, the CDR3 reads TGTGCCAGCAGCGTCCTGACAGCAGACTATGGCTACACCTTC.

The V call is TRBV6-5, the J call TRBJ1-2; D perhaps matches TRBD1 (5 bases). Germline V gives CDR1 MNHEY, CDR2 SVGAGI. V was trimmed by 6 bases and J by 5 bases, leaving 16 bases between them. The CDR3 has 14 residues. CDR3 in amino acids: CASSFGGWGYGYTF. The DNA for the CDR3 is TGTGCCAGCAGCTTCGGGGGTTGGGGTTATGGCTACACCTTC.

This chain uses TRBV18 with TRBJ2-7, with D possibly being TRBD1 (6 bases). Germline loops: CDR1 KGHSH, CDR2 LQKENI. The CDR3 extends over 13 amino acids. With 6 bases removed from V and 3 bases from J, the gap between germline ends came to 12 bases. The chain's CDR3 is CASSRTDRYEQYF. CDR3 sequence (DNA): TGTGCCAGCTCGAGGACAGATCGCTACGAGCAGTACTTC.

The rearrangement uses TRBV15 and TRBJ1-2; a possible D gene is TRBD1 (5 bases). This CDR3 comprises 15 residues. Trimming removed 8 bases at V and 0 bases at J, with 16 bases between. In germline, CDR1 is LNHNV, CDR2 YYDKDF (reference sequence). CDR3: CATWEAGTPNYGYTF. The CDR3 DNA follows: TGTGCCACCTGGGAAGCAGGGACCCCTAACTATGGCTACACCTTC.

This chain links TRBV5-4 with TRBJ2-7; no definite D call. Germline values: CDR1 SGHNT, CDR2 YYREEE (reference sequence). The V end was cut by 1 base, the J end by 3 bases, with 11 bases between. This CDR3 comprises 14 residues. CDR3 region: CASSLSTGNYEQYF. The DNA of the CDR3 is TGTGCCAGCAGCTTGTCGACCGGTAACTACGAGCAGTACTTC.

This chain connects TRBV10-3 to TRBJ1-5, with 8 bases that match TRBD1. CDR3 length: 13 residues. Trimming removed 10 bases from V and 2 bases from J; junction bases left unmatched: 4. Germline V gene lookup returns CDR1 ENHRY and CDR2 SYGVKD. The CDR3 loop reads CATGQGGNQPQHF. CDR3 DNA sequence: TGTGCCACCGGACAGGGAGGCAATCAGCCCCAGCATTTT.

This chain uses TRBV7-6 with TRBJ2-7, with TRBD1 matching 10 bases. CDR3 length: 15 residues. CDR1 SGHVS and CDR2 FNYEAQ come from the germline V gene. V trimming: 5 bases; J trimming: 6 bases; junction bases outside the gene matches: 10. The CDR3 spells CASSQITGTGAEQYF. In DNA, the CDR3 is TGTGCCAGCAGCCAAATCACCGGGACAGGGGCCGAGCAGTACTTC.

To note about this clone: Other DNA sequences of this sample code for an identical CDR3. This chain uses TRBV6-2 or TRBV6-3 with TRBJ2-5; either TRBD1 or TRBD2 may supply D (6 bases each). The CDR3 consists of 15 residues. V was shortened by 6 bases and J by 7 bases, with 21 bases between the two germline ends. CDR1 and CDR2 from the germline V gene are MNHEY and SVGEGT. This CDR3 reads CASSQLAGEPRTQYF. CDR3 in DNA: TGTGCCAGCAGCCAACTAGCAGGGGAGCCCAGGACCCAGTACTTC.

Turning to this clone: One end of the junction does not line up with germline, which may come from a read error. The same CDR3 also results from other DNA sequences found in this sample. The V call is TRBV7-3, the J call TRBJ2-5; D perhaps matches TRBD2 (5 bases). Germline V gene data show CDR1 as SGHTA and CDR2 as FQGTGA. The CDR3 sequence is 13 residues long. The CDR3 loop reads CASSSRGQETQYF. In DNA form, the CDR3 reads TGTGCCAGCAGCTCTCGGGGTCAAGAAACCCAGTACTTC.

This rearrangement joins TRBV10-3 to TRBJ1-6, with 7 positions matching TRBD1. Germline V gives CDR1 ENHRY, CDR2 SYGVKD. J was trimmed by 5 bases and V by 6 bases; bases with no gene match: 7. The CDR3 totals 15 residues. CDR3 loop: CAIRRTGADNSPLHF. DNA of the CDR3: TGTGCCATCAGGAGAACAGGGGCGGATAATTCACCCCTCCACTTT.

The CDR3 bases are TGTGCCAGCAGCGTACAGGGTAGGAGCACCGGGGAGCTGTTTTTT. Amino acid sequence: CASSVQGRSTGELFF. The chain recombines TRBV7-3 with TRBJ2-2; possibly TRBD1 for D (6 bases). The CDR3 is 15 amino acids. Germline V gene lookup returns CDR1 SGHTA and CDR2 FQGTGA. With 5 bases removed from V and 4 bases from J, the gap between germline ends came to 14 bases.

The chain combines TRBV2 with TRBJ1-6; D gene uncertain. The germline CDR1 and CDR2 sequences are SNHLY and FYNNEI. The CDR3 is 12 amino acids. Between the trimmed V and J ends, which lost 3 bases and 5 bases, there was a span of 2 bases. The CDR3 region is CASSDHNSPLHF. Here the CDR3 DNA reads TGTGCCAGCAGTGACCATAATTCACCCCTCCACTTT.

V usage is TRBV6-5 and J usage is TRBJ1-2; D is ambiguous. From germline, CDR1 is MNHEY and CDR2 SVGAGI. This CDR3 is 15 amino acids long. The V end was cut by 5 bases, the J end by 1 base, with 14 bases between. CDR3 in amino acids: CASSRGMESNYGYTF. In DNA form, the CDR3 reads TGTGCCAGCAGTCGGGGTATGGAGAGTAACTATGGCTACACCTTC.

This chain joins TRBV29-1 and TRBJ2-7; TRBD1 might be the D (6 bases). Germline V gene lookup returns CDR1 SQVTM and CDR2 ANQGSEA. The ends were cut back, 4 bases at V and 7 bases at J, with 14 bases in the middle. This CDR3 has 12 residues. Here the CDR3 DNA reads TGCAGCGTTGGCAGGGGCCAGGGGGAGCAGTACTTC. This sequence encodes CSVGRGQGEQYF.

J is TRBJ1-2 and V is TRBV30; D perhaps matches TRBD1 (6 bases). This CDR3 spans 13 amino acids. V was trimmed by 2 bases and J by 7 bases, leaving 14 bases between them. The germline CDR1 and CDR2 sequences are GTSNPN and SVGIG (reference sequence). The CDR3, as DNA: TGTGCCTGGAGTCAACAGGGAGTCGGTGGCTACACCTTC. Protein product: CAWSQQGVGGYTF. Using reference TRBV30 and TRBJ1-2 for the parts outside the CDR3, the full variable domain is SQTIHQWPATLVQPVGSPLSLECTVEGTSNPNLYWYRQAAGRGLQLLFYSVGIGQISSEVPQNLSASRPQDRQFILSSKKLLLSDSGFYLCAWSQQGVGGYTFGSGTRLTVV.

The rearrangement joins TRBV24-1 to TRBJ2-3; perhaps TRBD1 as D (5 bases). The CDR3 contains 15 residues. Trimming cost V 3 bases and J 1 base, with 10 bases left between them. CDR1 is KGHDR and CDR2 is SFDVKD in the germline V gene. CDR3 sequence reads: CATSDKGRGTDTQYF. The CDR3 DNA sequence: TGTGCCACCAGTGATAAGGGCAGGGGCACAGATACGCAGTATTTT.

V and J are TRBV2 and TRBJ1-6, with no clear D. The CDR3 has 15 residues. Trimming took 5 bases from V and 7 from J, leaving 15 bases between them. Per the germline V gene, CDR1 is SNHLY and CDR2 is FYNNEI. DNA of the CDR3: TGTGCCAGCAGTCCGAGGACGGAGAGAAATTCACCCCTCCACTTT. Translated, it gives CASSPRTERNSPLHF. Filled out from reference TRBV2 and TRBJ1-6, the complete variable domain reads EPEVTQTPSHQVTQMGQEVILRCVPISNHLYFYWYRQILGQKVEFLVSFYNNEISEKSEIFDDQFSVERPDGSNFTLKIRSTKLEDSAMYFCASSPRTERNSPLHFGNGTRLTVT.

The chain couples TRBV3-1 (or the pseudogene TRBV3-2) to TRBJ2-1; D possibly uses TRBD1 or TRBD2 (6 bases each). Trimming removed 4 bases from V and 7 bases from J, with 14 bases in between. Per germline, CDR1 LGHDT and CDR2 YNNKEL (reference sequence). This CDR3 is 14 amino acids long. This CDR3 is CASSPGGGRNEQFF. In DNA, the CDR3 is TGTGCCAGCAGCCCCGGAGGGGGTAGGAATGAGCAGTTCTTC.

The chain carries TRBV3-1 (or the pseudogene TRBV3-2) and TRBJ1-5, with D hard to call. The V end lost 0 bases, the J end lost 5 bases, and 8 bases lay between the germline ends. Germline CDR1 is LGHDT and CDR2 is YNNKEL (reference sequence). The CDR3 extends over 14 amino acids. This chain's CDR3 is CASSQDLADQPQHF. The CDR3 DNA is TGTGCCAGCAGCCAAGATCTGGCAGATCAGCCCCAGCATTTT.